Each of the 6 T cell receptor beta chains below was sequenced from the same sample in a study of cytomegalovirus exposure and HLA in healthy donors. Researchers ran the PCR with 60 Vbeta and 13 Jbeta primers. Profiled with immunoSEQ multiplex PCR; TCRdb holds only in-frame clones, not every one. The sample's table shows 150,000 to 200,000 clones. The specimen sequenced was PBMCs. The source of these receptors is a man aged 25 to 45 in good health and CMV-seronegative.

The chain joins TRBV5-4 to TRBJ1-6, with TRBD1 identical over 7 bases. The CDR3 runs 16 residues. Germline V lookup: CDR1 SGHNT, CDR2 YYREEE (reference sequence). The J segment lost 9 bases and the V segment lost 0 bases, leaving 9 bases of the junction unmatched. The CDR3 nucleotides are TGTGCCAGCAGCTTGGGACAGGGAGGCTCCCTTTCACCCCTCCACTTT. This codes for CASSLGQGGSLSPLHF.

The CDR3 region is CASRISWGDGYTF. The CDR3 region has the DNA TGTGCCAGCCGTATTTCATGGGGGGATGGCTACACCTTC. The chain is built from TRBV6-5 and TRBJ1-2; possibly TRBD1 for D (5 bases). Germline V gene data show CDR1 as MNHEY and CDR2 as SVGAGI. The CDR3 consists of 13 residues. V was trimmed by 8 bases and J by 6 bases, leaving 16 bases between them.

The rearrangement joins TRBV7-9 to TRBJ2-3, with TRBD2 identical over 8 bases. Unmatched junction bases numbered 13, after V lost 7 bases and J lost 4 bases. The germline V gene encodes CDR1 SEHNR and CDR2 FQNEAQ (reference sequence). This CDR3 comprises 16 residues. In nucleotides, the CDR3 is TGTGCCAGCACAAGAGAAGCGGGAGTGGGGCCAGATACGCAGTATTTT. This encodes CASTREAGVGPDTQYF.

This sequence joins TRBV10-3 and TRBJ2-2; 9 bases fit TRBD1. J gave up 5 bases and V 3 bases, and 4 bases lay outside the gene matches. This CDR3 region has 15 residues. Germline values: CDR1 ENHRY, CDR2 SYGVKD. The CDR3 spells CAISDRTGVTGELFF. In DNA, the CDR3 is TGTGCCATCAGTGATAGGACAGGGGTTACCGGGGAGCTGTTTTTT.

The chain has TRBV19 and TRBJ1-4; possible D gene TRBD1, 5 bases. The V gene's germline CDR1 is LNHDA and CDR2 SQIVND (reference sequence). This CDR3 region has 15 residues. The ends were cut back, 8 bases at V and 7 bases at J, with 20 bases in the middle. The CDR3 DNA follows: TGTGCCAGTTCTTCCCGCCCGGGGGTCGGTGAAAAACTGTTTTTT. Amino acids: CASSSRPGVGEKLFF.

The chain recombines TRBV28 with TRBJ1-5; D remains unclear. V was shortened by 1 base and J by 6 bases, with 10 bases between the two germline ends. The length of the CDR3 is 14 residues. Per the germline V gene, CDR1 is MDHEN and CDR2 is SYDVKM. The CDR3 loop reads CASSLLSRGQPQHF. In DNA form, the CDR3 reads TGTGCCAGCAGTTTATTGAGCCGCGGTCAGCCCCAGCATTTT.